A single sample is the source of the 29 T cell receptor beta chains below, sequenced in a study of a mutant IDH1 vaccine in newly diagnosed glioma. These TCRs are of unknown antigen specificity. Clones were read by immunoSEQ multiplex PCR, and TCRdb kept only the in-frame ones, dropping some. The table includes more than 35,000 clones, roughly 71% detected once. Time point denoted: week 47, end of study. What each vaccine dose contained was 300 ug of mutant IDH1 20-mer peptide, accompanied by topical imiquimod. The sequencing here drew on PBMCs, taken from a glioma patient whose treatment included an IDH1 peptide vaccine. These receptors were obtained from a middle-aged man with glioma.

This clone is medium-sized within its sample. V gene TRBV6-4 combines with J gene TRBJ1-1; no clear D. CDR1 and CDR2 (germline): MRHNA, SNTAGT. CDR3 length equals 13 residues. The V end was cut by 4 bases, the J end by 1 base, with 7 bases between. The DNA for the CDR3 is TGTGCCAGCAGTGCAGCGGAGAACACTGAAGCTTTCTTT. Residues: CASSAAENTEAFF.

The V gene is TRBV4-2, the J gene TRBJ2-7; TRBD1 matches 9 bases. The CDR3 runs to 14 residues. From germline, CDR1 is LGHNA and CDR2 YNFKEQ. Losses at the gene ends were 5 bases for V and 0 bases for J; bases not matched to a gene: 2. The CDR3 region has the DNA TGTGCCAGCAGCGGGACAGGGAGCTCCTACGAGCAGTACTTC. This encodes CASSGTGSSYEQYF.

The gene calls are TRBV19 and TRBJ2-3, with 9 bases fitting TRBD2. The CDR3 runs 15 residues. Germline CDR1 and CDR2: LNHDA and SQIVND (reference sequence). J gave up 4 bases and V 2 bases, and 4 bases lay outside the gene matches. CDR3 bases: TGTGCCAGTAGTATATCAGCGGGAGGTGCAGATACGCAGTATTTT. Translating it yields CASSISAGGADTQYF. The whole variable domain, filled in from reference TRBV19 and TRBJ2-3, reads DGGITQSPKYLFRKEGQNVTLSCEQNLNHDAMYWYRQDPGQGLRLIYYSQIVNDFQKGDIAEGYSVSREKKESFPLTVTSAQKNPTAFYLCASSISAGGADTQYFGPGTRLTVL.

The chain has TRBV2 and TRBJ2-3, with 11 bases identical to TRBD2. This CDR3 contains 16 residues. Germline trimming cut 3 bases from V and 7 bases from J; bases unmatched to any gene: 9. Per germline, CDR1 SNHLY and CDR2 FYNNEI. CDR3 residues: CASSDPTSGDIHTQYF. In DNA, the CDR3 is TGTGCCAGCAGTGACCCGACTAGCGGGGACATACATACGCAGTATTTT. The full variable domain, completed using reference TRBV2 and TRBJ2-3, is EPEVTQTPSHQVTQMGQEVILRCVPISNHLYFYWYRQILGQKVEFLVSFYNNEISEKSEIFDDQFSVERPDGSNFTLKIRSTKLEDSAMYFCASSDPTSGDIHTQYFGPGTRLTVL.

V gene TRBV6-1 combines with J gene TRBJ2-3, with unresolved D. Germline V lookup: CDR1 MNHNS, CDR2 SASEGT. This CDR3 contains 12 residues. The V gene lost 10 bases and the J gene lost 2 bases, with 10 bases spanning the gap. CDR3 sequence: CATQDHTDTQYF. The CDR3 nucleotides read TGTGCCACACAAGACCACACAGATACGCAGTATTTT.

V gene TRBV13 combines with J gene TRBJ2-7; possibly TRBD1 for D (5 bases). Germline-derived CDR1 and CDR2 are PRHDT and FYEKMQ (reference sequence). The CDR3 contains 13 residues. V was cut by 0 bases and J by 3 bases, with 6 bases left in between. CDR3 region: CASSLGRGYEQYF. The CDR3, as DNA: TGTGCCAGCAGCTTAGGAAGGGGCTACGAGCAGTACTTC. Full variable domain (missing parts from reference TRBV13 and TRBJ2-7): AAGVIQSPRHLIKEKRETATLKCYPIPRHDTVYWYQQGPGQDPQFLISFYEKMQSDKGSIPDRFSAQQFSDYHSELNMSSLELGDSALYFCASSLGRGYEQYFGPGTRLTVT.

This clone was detected a few times. The chain is built from TRBV9 and TRBJ1-1, with unresolved D. CDR1 is SGDLS, CDR2 YYNGEE, per germline. The length of the CDR3 is 15 residues. Trimming took 3 bases from V and 4 from J, leaving 16 bases between them. The CDR3 here is CASSAHQGRATEAFF. The CDR3, as DNA: TGTGCCAGCAGCGCACATCAAGGTCGGGCCACTGAAGCTTTCTTT.

The V gene is TRBV27, the J gene TRBJ2-6; D possibly corresponds to TRBD1 (6 bases). Deletions cut 2 bases from V and 0 bases from J, with 11 bases between. This CDR3 is built from 17 residues. The germline V gene encodes CDR1 MNHEY and CDR2 SMNVEV (reference sequence). The CDR3 DNA follows: TGTGCCAGCAGTTTAGCAGGGGCCCCCTCTGGGGCCAACGTCCTGACTTTC. This codes for CASSLAGAPSGANVLTF.

This chain uses TRBV5-1 with TRBJ2-2; 8 bases agree with TRBD2. With 3 bases clipped from V and 3 bases from J, the junction kept 1 base outside the gene matches. The CDR3 consists of 14 residues. Per the germline V gene, CDR1 is SGHRS and CDR2 is YFSETQ. The CDR3 sequence: CASSSAGDTGELFF. The CDR3 region has the DNA TGCGCCAGCAGCTCAGCGGGGGACACCGGGGAGCTGTTTTTT.

The rearrangement links TRBV10-1 to TRBJ2-5; D is possibly TRBD1 (5 bases). The CDR3 is 14 amino acids. Trimming took 0 bases from V and 8 from J, leaving 13 bases between them. The germline V gene encodes CDR1 WNHNN and CDR2 SYGVQD (reference sequence). The CDR3 coding sequence is TGCGCCAGCAGTGAGTCTTGGGGCTTCGGAACCCAGTACTTC. It codes for CASSESWGFGTQYF.

The rearrangement uses TRBV7-9 and TRBJ2-7, with D unresolved. CDR1 and CDR2 (germline): SEHNR, FQNEAQ (reference sequence). Trimming cost V 5 bases and J 2 bases, with 16 bases left between them. This CDR3 has 15 amino acids. The CDR3 DNA reads TGTGCCAGCAGCGCGGTAGGTGGGAACCCCTACGAGCAGTACTTC. It encodes CASSAVGGNPYEQYF.

The rearrangement joins TRBV10-3 to TRBJ2-3; D may match TRBD1 or TRBD2 (5 bases each). The CDR3 is made up of 15 amino acids. Trimming took 1 base from V and 5 from J, leaving 13 bases between them. Germline-derived CDR1 and CDR2 are ENHRY and SYGVKD. CDR3: CAISEFGAGEDTQYF. Written as DNA, the CDR3 is TGTGCCATCAGTGAGTTCGGGGCCGGGGAAGATACGCAGTATTTT.

The gene calls are TRBV19 and TRBJ2-3, with D perhaps matching TRBD1 or TRBD2 (7 bases each). V lost 8 bases and J 5 bases, leaving 20 bases between the germline ends. The CDR3 consists of 15 residues. The germline V gene encodes CDR1 LNHDA and CDR2 SQIVND (reference sequence). CDR3 amino acids: CASQTGRGQGDTQYF. DNA of the CDR3: TGTGCCAGTCAAACTGGGAGGGGGCAAGGAGATACGCAGTATTTT.

The chain uses TRBV19 and TRBJ1-5, with D hard to call. Germline values: CDR1 LNHDA, CDR2 SQIVND (reference sequence). The CDR3 length is 13 residues. Trimming removed 11 bases from V and 6 bases from J, with 17 bases in between. The DNA for the CDR3 is TGTGCCTCCCTCGGTGAAGGGTTTCAGCCCCAGCATTTT. Encoded protein: CASLGEGFQPQHF.

The CDR3 DNA is TGTGCCAGCAGACGACAGGGGACGAGCTCCTACAATGAGCAGTTCTTC. Translation: CASRRQGTSSYNEQFF. The genes are TRBV2 and TRBJ2-1; 8 nucleotides agree with TRBD1. From germline, CDR1 is SNHLY and CDR2 FYNNEI. Losses at the gene ends were 6 bases for V and 0 bases for J; bases not matched to a gene: 7. This CDR3 is built from 16 residues.

The V call is TRBV6-1, the J call TRBJ1-1; D may be TRBD1 (5 bases). The CDR3 covers 15 residues. The V gene's germline CDR1 is MNHNS and CDR2 SASEGT. Trimming removed 5 bases from V and 1 base from J, with 14 bases in between. DNA of the CDR3: TGTGCCAGCAGTTCCTGGAGGGGAGAGAACACTGAAGCTTTCTTT. It codes for CASSSWRGENTEAFF.

In this sample, this clone turned up a few times. V gene TRBV6-5 combines with J gene TRBJ2-7; D gene uncertain. V lost 6 bases to trimming and J lost 6 bases, with 12 bases between them. This CDR3 has 12 residues. Germline CDR1 and CDR2: MNHEY and SVGAGI. In nucleotides, the CDR3 is TGTGCCAGCAGCCCCCGTGGGGTCGAGCAGTACTTC. Its protein product is CASSPRGVEQYF.

V gene TRBV4-3 combines with J gene TRBJ1-1; D gene uncertain. Trimming cost V 4 bases and J 6 bases, with 15 bases left between them. From germline, CDR1 is LGHNA and CDR2 YSLEER. The CDR3 runs 14 residues. This CDR3 is CASSRSARSAEAFF. CDR3 nucleotide sequence: TGCGCCAGCAGCCGATCAGCGAGGTCTGCTGAAGCTTTCTTT.

This clone appeared once. The J gene is TRBJ1-1, the V gene TRBV5-6; tentative D call: TRBD1 (5 bases). The CDR3 has 14 residues. Germline CDR1 and CDR2: SGHDT and YYEEEE. Trimming left V 4 bases short and J 0 bases short, with 10 bases between. In nucleotides, the CDR3 is TGTGCCAGCAGCCCTGGGGGTGTGAACACTGAAGCTTTCTTT. It codes for CASSPGGVNTEAFF.

This clone was observed once. The V gene is TRBV5-1, the J gene TRBJ2-2; 7 nucleotides line up with TRBD1. J gave up 4 bases and V 4 bases, and 7 bases lay outside the gene matches. The CDR3 runs to 15 residues. Looked up from germline, CDR1 is SGHRS and CDR2 is YFSETQ. The CDR3 sequence: CASSVPGGRTGELFF. Written as DNA, the CDR3 is TGCGCCAGCAGCGTTCCAGGGGGTCGCACCGGGGAGCTGTTTTTT. Supplemented by reference TRBV5-1 and TRBJ2-2, the full variable domain reads KAGVTQTPRYLIKTRGQQVTLSCSPISGHRSVSWYQQTPGQGLQFLFEYFSETQRNKGNFPGRFSGRQFSNSRSEMNVSTLELGDSALYLCASSVPGGRTGELFFGEGSRLTVL.

This clone was seen just once. The chain recombines TRBV19 with TRBJ2-2, with D possibly matching TRBD1 (6 bases). The CDR3 totals 18 residues. Trimming stripped 5 bases from V and 3 bases from J, with 22 bases between. CDR1 is LNHDA, CDR2 SQIVND, per germline (reference sequence). The CDR3 DNA sequence: TGTGCCAGTAGTTTGTCAAGGCGATCTGAGGGGGACACCGGGGAGCTGTTTTTT. Translated: CASSLSRRSEGDTGELFF.

This rearrangement joins TRBV27 to TRBJ1-1; a possible D gene is TRBD1 (5 bases). V gave up 5 bases and J gave up 1 base, with 8 bases separating them. From germline, CDR1 is MNHEY and CDR2 SMNVEV (reference sequence). The CDR3 contains 13 residues. CDR3 DNA: TGTGCCAGCAGTCCCCAGGGGAACACTGAAGCTTTCTTT. It codes for CASSPQGNTEAFF.

The rearrangement uses TRBV19 and TRBJ2-1; TRBD2 aligns across 7 bases. The CDR3 is made up of 13 amino acids. The V segment lost 9 bases and the J segment 10 bases; nucleotides outside the gene matches: 12. Germline V lookup: CDR1 LNHDA, CDR2 SQIVND (reference sequence). DNA of the CDR3: TGTGCCAGCCGGATGGGAGGGGTAGTGGAGCAGTTCTTC. It yields the protein CASRMGGVVEQFF.

This chain connects TRBV5-4 to TRBJ2-1; 9 nucleotides match TRBD2. There are 15 residues in the CDR3. V dropped 4 bases and J dropped 6; count of bases not matched to a gene: 8. Germline CDR1 and CDR2: SGHNT and YYREEE (reference sequence). The CDR3 sequence is CASSLSGGPGNEQFF. CDR3 in DNA: TGTGCCAGCAGCCTTAGCGGGGGCCCGGGCAATGAGCAGTTCTTC.

The rearrangement joins TRBV7-2 to TRBJ2-4; D uncertain. This CDR3 comprises 11 residues. V was shortened by 6 bases and J by 7 bases, with 7 bases between the two germline ends. CDR1 and CDR2 (germline): SGHTA, FQGNSA. As DNA, the CDR3 is TGTGCCAGCAGAAAATGGAACATTCAGTACTTC. Protein product: CASRKWNIQYF.

CDR3 sequence reads: CASSLSGSGRRAGELFF. CDR3 bases: TGTGCCAGCAGTTTATCGGGGAGCGGGAGACGCGCCGGGGAGCTGTTTTTT. V and J are TRBV27 and TRBJ2-2; TRBD2 aligns across 8 bases. This CDR3 contains 17 residues. CDR1 is MNHEY and CDR2 is SMNVEV in the germline V gene (reference sequence). The J segment lost 6 bases and the V segment lost 0 bases, leaving 9 bases of the junction unmatched.

The chain couples TRBV7-9 to TRBJ2-1; D unresolved. This CDR3 has 19 amino acids. Germline V CDR1 and CDR2: SEHNR, FQNEAQ (reference sequence). The V end lost 5 bases, the J end lost 0 bases, and 23 bases lay between the germline ends. The CDR3 is CASSPRPSRSASSYNEQFF. The CDR3, as DNA: TGTGCCAGCAGCCCACGACCATCCCGGTCAGCGAGCTCCTACAATGAGCAGTTCTTC.

The chain employs TRBV19 and TRBJ1-4, with D possibly matching TRBD1 (5 bases). Trimming left V 6 bases short and J 12 bases short, with 20 bases between. The CDR3 spans 14 residues. The germline CDR1 and CDR2 sequences are LNHDA and SQIVND (reference sequence). CDR3 protein: CASRPDRLPGELFF. In nucleotides, the CDR3 is TGTGCCAGTAGGCCTGACAGACTCCCGGGGGAACTGTTTTTT.

This clone has only one observation. The chain joins TRBV14 to TRBJ2-1; unclear D gene. With 6 bases removed from V and 9 bases from J, the gap between germline ends came to 12 bases. This CDR3 is built from 12 residues. CDR1 is SGHDN and CDR2 is FVKESK in the germline V gene. The CDR3 loop is CASSRSRTEQFF. The CDR3 DNA sequence: TGTGCCAGCAGTCGCTCTAGAACTGAGCAGTTCTTC.